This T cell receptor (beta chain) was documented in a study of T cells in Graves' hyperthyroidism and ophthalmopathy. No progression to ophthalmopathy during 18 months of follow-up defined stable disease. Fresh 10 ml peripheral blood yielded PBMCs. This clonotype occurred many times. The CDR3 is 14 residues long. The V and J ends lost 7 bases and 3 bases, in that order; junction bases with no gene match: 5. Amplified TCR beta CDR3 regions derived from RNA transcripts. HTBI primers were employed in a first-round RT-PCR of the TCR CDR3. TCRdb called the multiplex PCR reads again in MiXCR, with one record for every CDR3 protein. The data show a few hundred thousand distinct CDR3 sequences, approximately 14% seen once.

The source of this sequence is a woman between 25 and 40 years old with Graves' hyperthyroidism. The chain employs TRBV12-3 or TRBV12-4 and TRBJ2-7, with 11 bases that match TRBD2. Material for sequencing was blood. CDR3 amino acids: CASTGTSGGYEQYF. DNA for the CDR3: TGTGCCAGCACCGGGACTAGCGGTGGCTACGAGCAGTACTTC.